This TCR beta chain was observed in a study of CD4 and CD8 cells across lung adenocarcinoma regions. TCRdb reprocessed the PCR reads via MiXCR and lists one record per CDR3 protein. The sample consists of more than 9,000 distinct CDR3 sequences, 47% of them appearing once. This clonotype was picked up a small number of times. Donors had localized lung adenocarcinoma, a non-small cell lung cancer. The CDR3 is made up of 11 amino acids. Looked up from germline, CDR1 is MNHNS and CDR2 is SASEGT. Specimen: CD8+ T cells from the margin of a lung tumor. The chain employs TRBV6-1 and TRBJ2-2; D may be TRBD2 (5 bases). The end of the DNA fits TRBJ2-3 better, so the J call may be wrong. The clonotype originates from a female donor with lung adenocarcinoma. The CD4 and CD8 labels of this study may be unreliable. The CDR3 here is CASWSTGAQYF. In DNA form, the CDR3 reads TGTGCCAGCTGGTCCACCGGGGCGCAGTATTTT.